Shown below are 23 T cell receptor beta chains from a single sample sequenced in a study of response to subunit inactivated influenza vaccine. TCRdb passed the RT-PCR reads through MiXCR, listing each CDR3 protein once. The sample has over 800,000 distinct CDR3 sequences; about 20% are singletons. Here the sequenced sample was PBMCs from blood, taken roughly 5 days after vaccination. The receptors were gathered from a man aged 50 to 60 who received an inactivated influenza vaccine.

The V call is TRBV3-1, the J call TRBJ1-3; D gene unclear. Germline values: CDR1 LGHDT, CDR2 YNNKEL (reference sequence). The CDR3 spans 14 residues. V was cut by 3 bases and J by 1 base, with 7 bases left in between. Here the CDR3 DNA reads TGTGCCAGCAGCCAGCGGGAGTCTGGAAACACCATATATTTT. Its protein is CASSQRESGNTIYF.

In this sample, this clonotype turned up a few times. This rearrangement joins TRBV7-2 to TRBJ2-2; TRBD2 agrees at 11 bases. Trimming removed 2 bases from V and 5 bases from J; junction bases left unmatched: 7. In germline, CDR1 is SGHTA, CDR2 FQGNSA. The CDR3 extends over 17 amino acids. The CDR3 loop reads CASSLLAGGGVTGELFF. The CDR3 DNA sequence: TGTGCCAGCAGCTTACTAGCGGGAGGAGGTGTTACCGGGGAGCTGTTTTTT.

This clonotype occurred a few times. The genes are TRBV4-3 and TRBJ2-7; 11 bases line up with TRBD2. V trimming: 4 bases; J trimming: 5 bases; junction bases outside the gene matches: 7. The CDR3 totals 15 residues. Germline lookup yields CDR1 LGHNA and CDR2 YSLEER. The CDR3 coding sequence is TGCGCCAGCAGCCCAGGGACTAGCGGTTACCACGAGCAGTACTTC. Protein: CASSPGTSGYHEQYF.

This clonotype was seen many times. V and J are TRBV7-2 and TRBJ1-6; D might be TRBD1 (5 bases). Trimming shortened V by 6 bases and J by 5 bases, and 14 bases separated the two germline ends. CDR3 length equals 15 residues. The germline V gene encodes CDR1 SGHTA and CDR2 FQGNSA. CDR3 coding DNA: TGTGCCAGCAGGAAGGGGCTGCCGGATAATTCACCCCTCCACTTT. Translation: CASRKGLPDNSPLHF.

The table lists this clonotype with a few counts. The V gene is TRBV28, the J gene TRBJ2-3, with D possibly being TRBD2 (6 bases). Deletions cut 6 bases from V and 1 base from J, with 14 bases between. Germline loops: CDR1 MDHEN, CDR2 SYDVKM. The CDR3 has 15 amino acids. The CDR3 region is CASRIRPGGTDTQYF. The CDR3 DNA reads as TGTGCCAGCAGAATAAGACCGGGAGGCACAGATACGCAGTATTTT.

This clonotype appeared a few times. The rearrangement links TRBV5-1 to TRBJ2-3; 9 bases agree with TRBD1. This CDR3 region has 15 residues. Germline CDR1 reads SGHRS; CDR2 reads YFSETQ. The junction had 2 bases not matched to a gene; V was cut back by 0 bases and J by 3 bases. CDR3 protein: CASSLVGQGTDTQYF. The CDR3 DNA reads TGCGCCAGCAGCTTGGTAGGACAGGGGACAGATACGCAGTATTTT.

This clonotype occurred a few times. The DNA for the CDR3 is TGCAGTGCTAGAGTCGGGACAGGGAATCAGCCCCAGCATTTT. It encodes CSARVGTGNQPQHF. The rearrangement joins TRBV20-1 to TRBJ1-5, with 9 bases aligning to TRBD1. The CDR3 length is 14 residues. The V segment lost 1 base and the J segment 4 bases; nucleotides outside the gene matches: 2. The germline gives CDR1 DFQATT, CDR2 SNEGSKA (reference sequence).

This clonotype was picked up many times. The chain is built from TRBV6-1 and TRBJ2-1; possibly TRBD2 for D (5 bases). V lost 5 bases to trimming and J lost 3 bases, with 17 bases between them. Per germline, CDR1 MNHNS and CDR2 SASEGT. CDR3 length equals 16 residues. For the CDR3, the DNA is TGTGCCAGCAGTAGGAGCGGCGAGCGATACTACAATGAGCAGTTCTTC. Protein product: CASSRSGERYYNEQFF.

A few counts support this clonotype. The chain uses TRBV12-3 or TRBV12-4 and TRBJ2-2; TRBD2 aligns across 9 bases. The CDR3 length is 15 residues. V shed 3 bases, J shed 7 bases, and the junction held 6 bases outside the gene matches. CDR3 sequence: CASSFFSGSGGELFF. The CDR3 DNA reads as TGTGCCAGCAGTTTCTTTAGCGGGAGCGGCGGGGAGCTGTTTTTT.

V is TRBV2 and J is TRBJ1-5; no clear D gene. Germline CDR1 and CDR2: SNHLY and FYNNEI. Trimming stripped 1 base from V and 4 bases from J, with 11 bases between. This CDR3 region has 15 residues. CDR3 coding DNA: TGTGCCAGCAGTGAAGTCGAGACGGGAAATCAGCCCCAGCATTTT. Its protein product is CASSEVETGNQPQHF.

The chain joins TRBV20-1 to TRBJ2-7, with D maybe TRBD2 (6 bases). Trimming shortened V by 4 bases and J by 6 bases, and 19 bases separated the two germline ends. Germline V gives CDR1 DFQATT, CDR2 SNEGSKA (reference sequence). This CDR3 has 14 residues. For the CDR3, the DNA is TGCAGTGCTACCTTAGCGGTAGTGGGGCCCGAGCAGTACTTC. Its protein product is CSATLAVVGPEQYF.

The sample holds a few counts of this clonotype. The chain uses TRBV5-1 and TRBJ2-2; D gene uncertain. Germline V CDR1 and CDR2: SGHRS, YFSETQ. The CDR3 runs to 12 residues. Trimming left V 0 bases short and J 13 bases short, with 10 bases between. CDR3 nucleotide sequence: TGCGCCAGCAGCTTGGACGGCTCCGGGCTGTTTTTT. Translated, it gives CASSLDGSGLFF.

Only a few counts were recorded for this clonotype. This rearrangement joins TRBV12-3 or TRBV12-4 to TRBJ1-1, with 8 bases matching TRBD1. Germline trimming cut 6 bases from V and 8 bases from J; bases unmatched to any gene: 11. This CDR3 has 14 amino acids. The CDR3 loop is CASRYGQGTREAFF. DNA of the CDR3: TGTGCCAGCAGATATGGACAGGGCACGAGGGAAGCTTTCTTT.

This clonotype has a handful of counts. J is TRBJ2-7 and V is TRBV29-1; TRBD2 matches at 13 bases. The CDR3 runs 16 residues. The ends lost 0 bases at V and 7 bases at J; junction bases unmatched: 9. Looked up from germline, CDR1 is SQVTM and CDR2 is ANQGSEA. The CDR3 DNA is TGCAGCGTTGAAGATGGACTAGCGGGGGAGACGGGAGAGCAGTACTTC. Translating it yields CSVEDGLAGETGEQYF.

V is TRBV12-3 or TRBV12-4 and J is TRBJ1-2; D possibly corresponds to TRBD1 (6 bases). V was trimmed by 6 bases and J by 7 bases, leaving 18 bases between them. The CDR3 covers 14 residues. The CDR3 loop is CASSLPTKTGGYTF. CDR3 in DNA: TGTGCCAGCAGCTTACCTACTAAGACAGGTGGCTACACCTTC.

This clonotype was detected a few times. The chain carries TRBV12-3 or TRBV12-4 and TRBJ2-7, with a weak D call TRBD2 (5 bases). This CDR3 spans 14 amino acids. V was trimmed by 3 bases and J by 2 bases, leaving 11 bases between them. CDR3 bases: TGTGCCAGCAGTTTGGTAGAGCGGCCCTACGAGCAGTACTTC. Its protein product is CASSLVERPYEQYF.

Only one count was recorded for this clonotype. The chain couples TRBV6-2 or TRBV6-3 to TRBJ1-1, with D maybe TRBD1 (5 bases). Germline CDR1 MNHEY, CDR2 SVGEGT. The CDR3 has 17 residues. V lost 2 bases and J lost 4, with 20 bases in between. Here the CDR3 reads CASSYPTRGLTRTEAFF. The CDR3 nucleotides read TGTGCCAGCAGTTACCCTACAAGGGGACTTACCCGCACTGAAGCTTTCTTT.

The CDR3, as DNA: TGCGCCAGCAGCGGGGACAGGGGCGAGCAGTACTTC. Amino acid sequence: CASSGDRGEQYF. V is TRBV5-1 and J is TRBJ2-7; 10 nucleotides agree with TRBD1. Germline CDR1 reads SGHRS; CDR2 reads YFSETQ. The CDR3 totals 12 residues. The V and J ends lost 4 bases and 6 bases, in that order; junction bases with no gene match: 1.

The chain recombines TRBV6-5 with TRBJ1-2, with 9 bases matching TRBD1. V shed 4 bases, J shed 8 bases, and the junction held 11 bases outside the gene matches. This CDR3 region has 15 residues. From germline, CDR1 is MNHEY and CDR2 SVGAGI. The DNA for the CDR3 is TGTGCCAGCAGTTCCTACCGGGACAGGGAGGACGGCTACACCTTC. It encodes CASSSYRDREDGYTF.

This clonotype turned up a few times. The gene calls are TRBV11-2 and TRBJ2-1; 10 bases align to TRBD2. The CDR3 loop spans 20 amino acids. CDR1 and CDR2 from the germline V gene are SGHAT and FQNNGV. J was trimmed by 3 bases and V by 3 bases; bases with no gene match: 17. As DNA, the CDR3 is TGTGCCAGCAGCTTTCATATTTCCAGCGGGAGGGCCCGCTTCTACAATGAGCAGTTCTTC. This codes for CASSFHISSGRARFYNEQFF.

V is TRBV2 and J is TRBJ2-1; D possibly uses TRBD1 or TRBD2 (5 bases each). Germline-derived CDR1 and CDR2 are SNHLY and FYNNEI. V dropped 2 bases and J dropped 7 bases, with 24 bases sitting between them. The CDR3 runs to 18 residues. Written as DNA, the CDR3 is TGTGCCAGCAGTGAAACTGATTCCGGGGCCCCTCCGGGGAATGAGCAGTTCTTC. Encoded protein: CASSETDSGAPPGNEQFF.

This clonotype was picked up many times. The chain has TRBV29-1 and TRBJ2-7; no firm D call. The V and J ends lost 4 bases and 0 bases respectively, with 10 bases between them. The CDR3 is made up of 13 amino acids. Germline assignment: CDR1 SQVTM and CDR2 ANQGSEA. CDR3 loop: CSVVSPSSYEQYF. In DNA, the CDR3 is TGCAGCGTTGTAAGTCCCTCCTCCTACGAGCAGTACTTC.

This clonotype has just one count. Germline and junction disagree at one end, which may indicate a read error. J is TRBJ2-1 and V is TRBV20-1; 10 positions match TRBD2. Germline lookup yields CDR1 DFQATT and CDR2 SNEGSKA (reference sequence). The CDR3 is 16 residues long. CDR3 nucleotide sequence: TGCTGTGCTATTAGCGGGGGGCCCCCTAGAAGGGATGAGCAGTTCTTC. Protein: CCAISGGPPRRDEQFF.